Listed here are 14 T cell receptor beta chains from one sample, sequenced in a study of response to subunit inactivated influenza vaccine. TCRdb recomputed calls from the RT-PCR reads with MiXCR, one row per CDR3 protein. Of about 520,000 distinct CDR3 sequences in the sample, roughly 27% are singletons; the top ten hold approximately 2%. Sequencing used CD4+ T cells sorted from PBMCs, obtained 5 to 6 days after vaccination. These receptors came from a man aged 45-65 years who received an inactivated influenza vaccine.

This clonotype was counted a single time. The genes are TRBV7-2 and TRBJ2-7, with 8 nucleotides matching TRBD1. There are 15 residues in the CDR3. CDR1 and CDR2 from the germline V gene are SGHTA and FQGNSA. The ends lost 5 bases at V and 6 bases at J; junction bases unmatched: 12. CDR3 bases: TGTGCCAGCAGCCCGAGGACAGGGAGGAATGGCGAGCAGTACTTC. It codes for CASSPRTGRNGEQYF.

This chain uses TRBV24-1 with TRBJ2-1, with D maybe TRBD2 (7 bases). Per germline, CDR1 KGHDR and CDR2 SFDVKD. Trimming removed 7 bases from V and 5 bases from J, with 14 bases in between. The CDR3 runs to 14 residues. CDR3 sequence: CATRASGQNNEQFF. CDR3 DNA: TGTGCCACCAGAGCTAGCGGACAGAACAATGAGCAGTTCTTC.

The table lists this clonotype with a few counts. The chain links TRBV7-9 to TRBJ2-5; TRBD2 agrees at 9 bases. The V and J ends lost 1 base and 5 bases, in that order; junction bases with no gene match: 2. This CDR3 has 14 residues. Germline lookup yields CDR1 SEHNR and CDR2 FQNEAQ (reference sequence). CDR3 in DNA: TGTGCCAGCAGCTTAGTGAGCGGGAGGGAGACCCAGTACTTC. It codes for CASSLVSGRETQYF.

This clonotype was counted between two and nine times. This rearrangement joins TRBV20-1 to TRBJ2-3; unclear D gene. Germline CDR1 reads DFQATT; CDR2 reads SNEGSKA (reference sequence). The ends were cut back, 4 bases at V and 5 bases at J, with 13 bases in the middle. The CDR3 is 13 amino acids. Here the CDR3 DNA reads TGCAGTGCTAACACGAACCTGATAGATACGCAGTATTTT. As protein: CSANTNLIDTQYF.

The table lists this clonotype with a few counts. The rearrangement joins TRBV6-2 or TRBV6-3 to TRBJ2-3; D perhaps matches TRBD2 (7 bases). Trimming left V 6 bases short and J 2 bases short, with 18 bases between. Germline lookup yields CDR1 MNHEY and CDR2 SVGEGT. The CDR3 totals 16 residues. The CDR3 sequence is CASSPRGSGNTDTQYF. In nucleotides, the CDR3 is TGTGCCAGCAGCCCGAGGGGGAGCGGGAACACAGATACGCAGTATTTT.

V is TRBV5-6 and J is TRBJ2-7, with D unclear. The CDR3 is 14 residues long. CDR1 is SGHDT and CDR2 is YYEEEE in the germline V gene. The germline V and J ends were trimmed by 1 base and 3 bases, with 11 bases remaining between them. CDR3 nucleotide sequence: TGTGCCAGCAGCTTGATCGCAGGCTTCTACGAGCAGTACTTC. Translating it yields CASSLIAGFYEQYF.

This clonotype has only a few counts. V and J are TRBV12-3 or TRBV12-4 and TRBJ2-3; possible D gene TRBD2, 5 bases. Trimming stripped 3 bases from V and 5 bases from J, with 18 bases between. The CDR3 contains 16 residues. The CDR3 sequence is CASSFFGILGGDTQYF. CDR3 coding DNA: TGTGCCAGCAGTTTTTTCGGGATCTTGGGTGGAGATACGCAGTATTTT.

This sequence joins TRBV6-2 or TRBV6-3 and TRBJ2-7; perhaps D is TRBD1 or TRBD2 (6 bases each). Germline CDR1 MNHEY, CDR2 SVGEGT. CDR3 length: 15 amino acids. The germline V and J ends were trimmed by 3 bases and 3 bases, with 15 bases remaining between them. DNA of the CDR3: TGTGCCAGCAGTTATTCCTTCGGGGGCGGCTACGAGCAGTACTTC. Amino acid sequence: CASSYSFGGGYEQYF.

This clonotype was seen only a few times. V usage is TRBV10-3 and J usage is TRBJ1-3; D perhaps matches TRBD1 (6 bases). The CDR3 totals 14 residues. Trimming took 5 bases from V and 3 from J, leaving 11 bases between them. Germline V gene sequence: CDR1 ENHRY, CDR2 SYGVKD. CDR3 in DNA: TGTGCCATCAGTAAACAGGGTGTTGGAAACACCATATATTTT. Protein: CAISKQGVGNTIYF.

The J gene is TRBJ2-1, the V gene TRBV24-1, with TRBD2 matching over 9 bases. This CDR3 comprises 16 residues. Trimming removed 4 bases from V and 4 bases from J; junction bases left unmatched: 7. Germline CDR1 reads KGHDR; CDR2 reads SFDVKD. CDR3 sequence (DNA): TGTGCCACCAGTGACCCTAGCGGGAAATTATACAATGAGCAGTTCTTC. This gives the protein CATSDPSGKLYNEQFF.

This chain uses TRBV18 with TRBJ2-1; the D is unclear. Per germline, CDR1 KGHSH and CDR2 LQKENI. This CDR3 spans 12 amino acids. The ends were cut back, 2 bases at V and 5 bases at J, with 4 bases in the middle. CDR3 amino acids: CASSPGHNEQFF. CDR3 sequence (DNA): TGTGCCAGCTCACCAGGCCACAATGAGCAGTTCTTC. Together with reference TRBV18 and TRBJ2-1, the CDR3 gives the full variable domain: NAGVMQNPRHLVRRRGQEARLRCSPMKGHSHVYWYRQLPEEGLKFMVYLQKENIIDESGMPKERFSAEFPKEGPSILRIQQVVRGDSAAYFCASSPGHNEQFFGPGTRLTVL.

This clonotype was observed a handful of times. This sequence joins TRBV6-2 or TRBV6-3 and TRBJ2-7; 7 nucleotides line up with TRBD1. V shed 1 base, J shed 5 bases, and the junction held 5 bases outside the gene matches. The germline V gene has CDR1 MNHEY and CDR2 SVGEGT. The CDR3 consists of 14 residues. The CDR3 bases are TGTGCCAGCAGTTACTTCGACAGGGTCCACGAGCAGTACTTC. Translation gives CASSYFDRVHEQYF.

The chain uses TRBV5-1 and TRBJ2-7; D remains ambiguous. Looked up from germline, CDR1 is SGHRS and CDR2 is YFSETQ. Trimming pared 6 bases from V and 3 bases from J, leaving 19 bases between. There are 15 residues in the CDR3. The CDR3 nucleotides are TGCGCCAGCACCCCCCCGCCCCCTGGGAACTACGAGCAGTACTTC. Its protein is CASTPPPPGNYEQYF.

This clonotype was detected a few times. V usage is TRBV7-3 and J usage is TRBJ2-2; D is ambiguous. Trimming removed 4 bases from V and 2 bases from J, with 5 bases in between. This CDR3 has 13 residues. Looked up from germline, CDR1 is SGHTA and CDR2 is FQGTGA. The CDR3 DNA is TGTGCCAGCAGCTACCAAAACACCGGGGAGCTGTTTTTT. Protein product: CASSYQNTGELFF.